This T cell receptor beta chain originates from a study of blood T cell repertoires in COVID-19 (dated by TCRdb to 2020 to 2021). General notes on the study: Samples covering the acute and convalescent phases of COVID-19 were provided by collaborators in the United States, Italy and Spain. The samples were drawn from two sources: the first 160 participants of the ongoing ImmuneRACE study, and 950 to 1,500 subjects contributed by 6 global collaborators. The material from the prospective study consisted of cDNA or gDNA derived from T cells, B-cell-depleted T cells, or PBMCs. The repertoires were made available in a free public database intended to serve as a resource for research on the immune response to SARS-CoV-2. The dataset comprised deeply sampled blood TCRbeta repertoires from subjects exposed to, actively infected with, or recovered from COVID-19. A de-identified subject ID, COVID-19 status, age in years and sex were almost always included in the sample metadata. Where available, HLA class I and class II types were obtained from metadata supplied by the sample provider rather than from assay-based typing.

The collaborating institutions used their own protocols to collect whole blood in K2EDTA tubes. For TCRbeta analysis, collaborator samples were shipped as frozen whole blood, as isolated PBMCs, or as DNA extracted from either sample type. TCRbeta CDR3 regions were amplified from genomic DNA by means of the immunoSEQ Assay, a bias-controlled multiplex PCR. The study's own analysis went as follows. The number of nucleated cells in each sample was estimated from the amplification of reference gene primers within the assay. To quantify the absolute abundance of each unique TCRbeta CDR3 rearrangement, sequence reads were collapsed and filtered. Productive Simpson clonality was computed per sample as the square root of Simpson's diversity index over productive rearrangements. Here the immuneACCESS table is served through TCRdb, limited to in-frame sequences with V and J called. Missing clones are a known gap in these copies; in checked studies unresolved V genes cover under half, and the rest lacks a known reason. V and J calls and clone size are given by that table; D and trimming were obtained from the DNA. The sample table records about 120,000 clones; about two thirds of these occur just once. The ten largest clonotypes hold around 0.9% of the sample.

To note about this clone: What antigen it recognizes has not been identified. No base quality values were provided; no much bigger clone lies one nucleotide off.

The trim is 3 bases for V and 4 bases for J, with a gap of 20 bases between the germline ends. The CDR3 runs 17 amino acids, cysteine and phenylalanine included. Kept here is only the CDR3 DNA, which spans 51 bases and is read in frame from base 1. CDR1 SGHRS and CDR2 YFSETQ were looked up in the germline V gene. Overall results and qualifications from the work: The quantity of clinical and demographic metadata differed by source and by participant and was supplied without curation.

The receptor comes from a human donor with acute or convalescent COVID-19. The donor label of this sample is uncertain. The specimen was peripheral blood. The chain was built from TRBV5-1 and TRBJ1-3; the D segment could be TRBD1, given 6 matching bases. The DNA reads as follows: TGCGCCAGCAGCTCGGACCCAGCAGGGGCCAAAGGAAACACCATATATTTT. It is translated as CASSSDPAGAKGNTIYF.